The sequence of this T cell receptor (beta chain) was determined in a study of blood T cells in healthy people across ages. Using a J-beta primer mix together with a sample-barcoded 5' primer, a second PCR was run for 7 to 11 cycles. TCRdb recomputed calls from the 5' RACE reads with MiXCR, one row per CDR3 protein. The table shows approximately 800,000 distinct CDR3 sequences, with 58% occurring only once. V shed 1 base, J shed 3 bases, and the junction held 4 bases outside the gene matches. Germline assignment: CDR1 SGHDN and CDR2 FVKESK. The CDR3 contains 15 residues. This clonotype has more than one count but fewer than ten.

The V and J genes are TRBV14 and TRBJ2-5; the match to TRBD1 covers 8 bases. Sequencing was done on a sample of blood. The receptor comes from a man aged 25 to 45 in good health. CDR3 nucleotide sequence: TGTGCCAGCAGCCAAGCCTGGACAGGGAAAGAGACCCAGTACTTC. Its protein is CASSQAWTGKETQYF.